This TCR beta chain appears in the sequencing data of a study of neurological immune-mediated disorders. TCRdb processed the 5' RACE reads anew with MiXCR; each CDR3 protein has one entry. The sample lists over 60,000 distinct CDR3 sequences, around 4.7% occurring once. This clonotype was seen many times. The V end lost 3 bases, the J end lost 10 bases, and 9 bases lay between the germline ends. The CDR3 is made up of 10 amino acids. Germline assignment: CDR1 SQVTM and CDR2 ANQGSEA. This sequence was found in a woman aged 45-65 years with multiple sclerosis. Sequencing input: PBMCs. This chain uses TRBV29-1 with TRBJ1-1; D possibly corresponds to TRBD1 (5 bases). The CDR3 DNA reads TGCAGCGTTGATTTCACAGGAGCTTTCTTT. Translating it yields CSVDFTGAFF.